A single sample gave rise to the 18 T cell receptor beta chains below, sequenced in a study of blood T cell repertoires in COVID-19. Measured with immunoSEQ multiplex PCR; TCRdb has only the in-frame clones, and not every one. The profile covers about 59,000 clones, with around 87% appearing a single time and approximately 6.9% taken by the ten largest. Material for sequencing was peripheral blood. These receptors were collected from a man aged 55 to 69 with active or convalescent COVID-19.

This chain connects TRBV15 to TRBJ1-6; D unclear. The V gene's germline CDR1 is LNHNV and CDR2 YYDKDF (reference sequence). The CDR3 loop spans 15 amino acids. The V end lost 0 bases, the J end lost 5 bases, and 8 bases lay between the germline ends. The CDR3 sequence is CATSRDLQNNSPLHF. The DNA of the CDR3 is TGTGCCACCAGCAGAGATCTGCAGAATAATTCACCCCTCCACTTT.

The V and J genes are TRBV12-5 and TRBJ2-7; tentatively, D is TRBD1 (5 bases). Trimming took off 0 bases at V and 0 bases at J, with 15 bases between the two ends. This CDR3 contains 17 residues. The germline gives CDR1 LGHNT, CDR2 FRNRAP. CDR3 residues: CASGLVQGQGSSYEQYF. The CDR3 DNA reads TGTGCTAGTGGTTTGGTACAAGGACAAGGCAGCTCCTACGAGCAGTACTTC.

This chain joins TRBV29-1 and TRBJ1-3, with unresolved D. The germline V gene encodes CDR1 SQVTM and CDR2 ANQGSEA. There are 13 residues in the CDR3. Between the trimmed V and J ends, which lost 0 bases and 9 bases, there was a span of 12 bases. The CDR3 DNA sequence: TGCAGCGTTGAAGAGGGTGGTGGAGGCACCATATATTTT. This translates into CSVEEGGGGTIYF. The whole variable domain, remainder taken from reference TRBV29-1 and TRBJ1-3, is SAVISQKPSRDICQRGTSLTIQCQVDSQVTMMFWYRQQPGQSLTLIATANQGSEATYESGFVIDKFPISRPNLTFSTLTVSNMSPEDSSIYLCSVEEGGGGTIYFGEGSWLTVV.

The CDR3 protein is CASSQLTTSGNNEQFF. As DNA, the CDR3 is TGTGCCAGCAGCCAACTAACGACTAGCGGAAACAATGAGCAGTTCTTC. J is TRBJ2-1 and V is TRBV3-1 (or the pseudogene TRBV3-2); 9 bases line up with TRBD2. CDR1 LGHDT and CDR2 YNNKEL come from the germline V gene (reference sequence). The CDR3 contains 16 residues. V was clipped by 2 bases and J by 5 bases; unmatched bases: 7.

The V and J genes are TRBV10-1 and TRBJ2-7, with 7 bases that match TRBD1. J was trimmed by 1 base and V by 4 bases; bases with no gene match: 4. The CDR3 runs to 14 residues. Germline V gene sequence: CDR1 WNHNN, CDR2 SYGVQD (reference sequence). In DNA form, the CDR3 reads TGCGCCAGCAGTGGAACAGGGGAGTCCTACGAGCAGTACTTC. It is translated as CASSGTGESYEQYF.

The chain employs TRBV7-3 and TRBJ2-1; D is uncertain. The CDR3 contains 15 residues. V lost 2 bases and J 6 bases, leaving 14 bases between the germline ends. Germline V lookup: CDR1 SGHTA, CDR2 FQGTGA. CDR3 sequence: CASSLFGSRTNEQFF. DNA for the CDR3: TGTGCCAGCAGCTTATTCGGGTCTCGCACCAATGAGCAGTTCTTC.

The chain recombines TRBV5-1 with TRBJ2-5; 7 bases are a match to TRBD2. Losses at the gene ends were 4 bases for V and 4 bases for J; bases not matched to a gene: 13. This CDR3 spans 16 amino acids. The germline V gene has CDR1 SGHRS and CDR2 YFSETQ. CDR3 DNA: TGCGCCAGCAGCCAAGGATTTTGGGGCGGGGGAGAGACCCAGTACTTC. Translating gives CASSQGFWGGGETQYF.

The chain combines TRBV3-1 (or the pseudogene TRBV3-2) with TRBJ2-1; maybe TRBD2 (6 bases). V was cut by 2 bases and J by 10 bases, with 12 bases left in between. CDR3 length equals 13 residues. The germline V gene has CDR1 LGHDT and CDR2 YNNKEL (reference sequence). CDR3 sequence: CASSQYTRGEQFF. CDR3 DNA sequence: TGTGCCAGCAGCCAATATACTCGGGGGGAGCAGTTCTTC.

The V call is TRBV28, the J call TRBJ1-2, with no clear D. With 2 bases removed from V and 4 bases from J, the gap between germline ends came to 8 bases. The germline V gene encodes CDR1 MDHEN and CDR2 SYDVKM. This CDR3 has 13 amino acids. CDR3: CASSLPGFYGYTF. CDR3 bases: TGTGCCAGCAGTTTACCGGGTTTCTATGGCTACACCTTC.

In its sample, this clone was seen a few times. The V and J genes are TRBV6-6 and TRBJ1-1; unclear D gene. V lost 6 bases and J 7 bases, leaving 9 bases between the germline ends. CDR3 length: 11 amino acids. Per germline, CDR1 MNHNY and CDR2 SVGAGI (reference sequence). This CDR3 is CASRITDEAFF. In DNA form, the CDR3 reads TGTGCCAGCAGGATTACAGATGAAGCTTTCTTT.

In DNA, the CDR3 is TGCGCCAGTAAGCGGGGTGACAGCGAAAACTCTGGAAACACCATATATTTT. Protein: CASKRGDSENSGNTIYF. This sequence joins TRBV5-1 and TRBJ1-3, with D possibly being TRBD1 (5 bases). Germline loops: CDR1 SGHRS, CDR2 YFSETQ. This CDR3 has 17 residues. V gave up 8 bases and J gave up 0 bases, with 21 bases separating them.

This chain uses TRBV6-4 with TRBJ1-2; TRBD1 is a possible D gene (6 bases). Trimming pared 0 bases from V and 3 bases from J, leaving 11 bases between. Per the germline V gene, CDR1 is MRHNA and CDR2 is SNTAGT. This CDR3 contains 15 residues. For the CDR3, the DNA is TGTGCCAGCAGTGACTCGGGGGGGCTTGACTATGGCTACACCTTC. It yields the protein CASSDSGGLDYGYTF.

The chain has TRBV18 and TRBJ1-2, with D tentatively TRBD1 (6 bases). Germline V CDR1 and CDR2: KGHSH, LQKENI. V lost 3 bases, J lost 4 bases, and 12 bases lay in between. The CDR3 runs to 14 residues. The CDR3 DNA follows: TGTGCCAGCTCACCTAACGGACAGCTCTATGGCTACACCTTC. Its translation: CASSPNGQLYGYTF.

The gene calls are TRBV6-5 and TRBJ1-5; TRBD1 agrees at 7 bases. This CDR3 region has 15 residues. Germline loops: CDR1 MNHEY, CDR2 SVGAGI. V was clipped by 5 bases and J by 3 bases; unmatched bases: 7. For the CDR3, the DNA is TGTGCCAGCAGTCCAAGACAGGGAACCAATCAGCCCCAGCATTTT. This translates into CASSPRQGTNQPQHF.

The rearrangement links TRBV5-4 to TRBJ2-1; D is perhaps TRBD2 (5 bases). V was clipped by 4 bases and J by 3 bases, with 8 bases between them. The length of the CDR3 is 13 residues. Per germline, CDR1 SGHNT and CDR2 YYREEE (reference sequence). CDR3 amino acids: CASSTGNYNEQFF. DNA of the CDR3: TGTGCCAGCAGCACCGGGAACTACAATGAGCAGTTCTTC.

The chain recombines TRBV30 with TRBJ2-5; 13 nucleotides match TRBD2. V lost 2 bases and J lost 5; bases outside the gene matches: 2. The CDR3 consists of 14 residues. Germline-derived CDR1 and CDR2 are GTSNPN and SVGIG (reference sequence). The CDR3 nucleotides are TGTGCCTGGAGTCGACTAGCGGGAGGTGAGACCCAGTACTTC. This encodes CAWSRLAGGETQYF.

This clone was counted once. This chain joins TRBV5-8 and TRBJ1-2; 7 bases map to TRBD1. V lost 0 bases, J lost 4 bases, and 3 bases stayed unmatched. Per the germline V gene, CDR1 is SGHTS and CDR2 is YDEGEE. The CDR3 extends over 14 amino acids. CDR3 loop: CASSLVPGGYGYTF. The CDR3 region has the DNA TGTGCCAGCAGCTTGGTTCCAGGGGGCTATGGCTACACCTTC.

The chain joins TRBV7-8 to TRBJ2-3, with 7 bases fitting TRBD2. V shed 5 bases, J shed 1 base, and the junction held 9 bases outside the gene matches. The CDR3 sequence is 16 residues long. Germline values: CDR1 SGHVS, CDR2 FQNEAQ. In DNA form, the CDR3 reads TGTGCCAGCAGCGCCCCTTATCGGGAGGGCACAGATACGCAGTATTTT. Amino acid sequence: CASSAPYREGTDTQYF.